This T cell receptor beta chain is drawn from a study of T cells in Graves' hyperthyroidism and ophthalmopathy (dated by TCRdb to the late 2010s). About the investigation overall: To identify distinguishing TCR V-J signatures, a discovery cohort of about 100 patients was used, comprising 43 with Graves' ophthalmopathy and 57 with stable Graves' hyperthyroidism. Whether ophthalmopathy could be predicted prospectively was tested in an independent validation cohort made up of under 20 hyperthyroidism patients plus 17 patients who later progressed to ophthalmopathy. According to the paper, TCR Vbeta CDR3 sequencing was carried out on about 140 peripheral blood samples, which came from some 41 ophthalmopathy, under 80 hyperthyroidism and some 17 progressor patients. For training and testing, the 110 or so patients in the discovery cohort were randomly divided in a 7:3 ratio. Thyroid tissue and blood T-cell repertoires from about six Graves' hyperthyroidism patients were also compared in the study. After sampling, hyperthyroidism patients received methimazole starting at 30 mg daily, and ophthalmopathy patients received high-dose intravenous methylprednisolone. Study-wide conclusions, independent of this receptor: Sample size was not statistically predetermined, and blinding of investigators to group allocation was not performed. Most expanded thyroid clonotypes (frequency above 0.001) were also detected in blood, suggesting blood repertoires may reflect thyroid immune responses. In validation, progression to ophthalmopathy was predicted by the model with around 71% sensitivity and 72% to 85% specificity, a median of about 6.4 months before onset. A model built on a 13 V-J signature distinguished ophthalmopathy from stable hyperthyroidism, reaching around 88% sensitivity and around 81% specificity in cross-validation and 80%/75% in testing.

The CDR3 starts with the cysteine, ends with the phenylalanine, and has 15 residues. Only CDR3 DNA remains: 45 bases, in frame from the first base. The germline V gene provides CDR1 MDHEN and CDR2 SYDVKM. Germline trimming amounts to 6 bases on V and 4 bases on J, with 8 as the count of junction bases outside the gene matches. TCR beta CDR3 regions were amplified from RNA transcripts. For the first round of RT-PCR on the TCR CDR3, the HTBI primer set was used together with the Qiagen OneStep RT-PCR kit. The libraries were constructed in a second round of multiplex PCR and then size-selected and purified. The libraries were sequenced on an Illumina HiSeq2000 using paired-end 100 bp reads. The paper's processing steps were these. SOAPnuke was used to process the raw data, removing reads that contained adapters or uncalled bases, had a mean Phred below 15, or lacked an exact match to the constant primer or identifier. COPE v1.2.5 was used to merge high-quality paired reads, and clonotypes were defined as unique nucleotide sequences. MiTCR v1.1 was used to align the clonotypes against IMGT TRBV, TRBD and TRBJ reference segments. The analysis was restricted to V-J combinations with a frequency above 0.0001, which together covered about 99% of the repertoires. A TCS score was defined as the ratio between F50 (clonal expansion) and ExV (chaos), using BLOSUM62-based TCRdist between CDR3 peptides within each V-J. Welch's t-statistics and random forest reduced 500 to 650 V-J features to roughly 13, which were used in a naive Bayes classifier (R e1071). The Morisita-Horn index was used to measure how similar the thyroid and blood repertoires were. TCRdb cleaned the public reads at Q25 with fastp, built clones with MiXCR and kept in-frame beta chains. Rows matching on CDR3 protein sequence are summarized as one entry with the most common DNA and genes. The V and J calls were determined by TCRdb, not by the authors. The sample contains about 510,000 distinct CDR3 sequences, approximately 48% of them found a single time. The biggest ten clones account for about 43% of the sample.

With regard to this clonotype: Its antigen is unknown. No much larger clone exists at a distance of one base, and base qualities are not known.

Patients with uncontrolled infections, other autoimmune diseases, pregnancy or lactation were excluded. Diagnoses were based on clinical symptoms, serum thyroxine and TRAb, thyroid ultrasound and orbital computed tomography. Total RNA was extracted using Trizol reagent, and RNA quality was assessed on an Agilent 2100 Bioanalyzer. This TCR derives from an adult woman with Graves' disease, either hyperthyroidism or ophthalmopathy (not recorded which). Material: peripheral blood or thyroid tissue (not recorded which). The V and J segments used are TRBV28 and TRBJ1-1; a stretch of 10 junction bases matches TRBD1. Read as DNA, the sequence is TGTGCCAGCAGCCCTCCGGGACAGGGGTCCACTGAAGCTTTCTTT. It is translated as CASSPPGQGSTEAFF.